This TCR beta chain was sequenced during a study of blood T cell repertoires in COVID-19. Study overall: The analysed material was cDNA or gDNA that came from T cells, B-cell-depleted T cells, or PBMCs.

Repertoires were generated with immunoSEQ multiplex PCR, while TCRdb's copy carries only in-frame clones and drops some. This sample carries 150,000 to 200,000 clones, around 81% of them seen once, and the ten largest clones take 9.5% to 12%. The length of the CDR3 is 14 residues. V gave up 2 bases and J gave up 3 bases, with 8 bases separating them. CDR1 is SGHRS and CDR2 is YFSETQ in the germline V gene. This clone was seen at least ten times. The same CDR3 can be traced to other DNA sequences in this sample. The chain is built from TRBV5-1 and TRBJ1-4; D gene ambiguous. The TCR originated in a man between 60 and 75 years old with active or convalescent COVID-19. The material sequenced was peripheral blood. The CDR3 DNA sequence: TGCGCCAGCAGCTTTGGTGGCTCTAATGAAAAACTGTTTTTT. Protein product: CASSFGGSNEKLFF.